The 10 T cell receptor beta chains listed next were all sequenced from one sample in a study of cytomegalovirus exposure and HLA in healthy donors. Both 60 Vbeta primers and 13 Jbeta primers went into the PCR. TCRdb's table, derived via immunoSEQ multiplex PCR, lists solely in-frame clones and lacks some. This table holds fewer than 150,000 clones, approximately 80% found once. The sequenced sample was PBMCs. The origin of the receptors is a male donor in good health and CMV-seronegative.

The chain couples TRBV28 to TRBJ2-7, with D possibly being TRBD2 (5 bases). The CDR3 length is 14 residues. Germline assignment: CDR1 MDHEN and CDR2 SYDVKM. Trimming removed 7 bases at V and 7 bases at J, with 20 bases between. CDR3 DNA: TGTGCCAGCACCACCCTCGGGATGCTCGGGGAGCAGTACTTC. Translating it yields CASTTLGMLGEQYF.

This chain connects TRBV9 to TRBJ1-2; tentatively, D is TRBD1 (6 bases). This CDR3 spans 16 amino acids. V lost 3 bases, J lost 4 bases, and 19 bases lay in between. From germline, CDR1 is SGDLS and CDR2 YYNGEE. As DNA, the CDR3 is TGTGCCAGCAGCGACACAAGACGGGGGGCCAGCTATGGCTACACCTTC. It yields the protein CASSDTRRGASYGYTF.

The gene calls are TRBV11-2 and TRBJ2-2; TRBD2 might be the D (5 bases). Trimming removed 1 base at V and 6 bases at J, with 12 bases between. The CDR3 has 15 amino acids. The V gene's germline CDR1 is SGHAT and CDR2 FQNNGV. CDR3 sequence (DNA): TGTGCCAGCAGCTTAGTTGGTAGGCGGGCCGGGGAGCTGTTTTTT. Encoded protein: CASSLVGRRAGELFF.

This chain's CDR3 is CASRATQNTGELFF. The CDR3 nucleotides are TGTGCCAGCAGGGCGACACAGAACACCGGGGAGCTGTTTTTT. The chain carries TRBV5-4 and TRBJ2-2; D remains unclear. The CDR3 length is 14 residues. Per the germline V gene, CDR1 is SGHNT and CDR2 is YYREEE (reference sequence). V lost 5 bases and J lost 1, with 9 bases in between.

This clone was seen more than once but under ten times. This chain connects TRBV4-1 to TRBJ2-3; possible D gene TRBD2, 6 bases. Trimming stripped 5 bases from V and 0 bases from J, with 18 bases between. Germline V lookup: CDR1 MGHRA, CDR2 YSYEKL. The CDR3 loop spans 17 amino acids. This CDR3 reads CASSGGEWGASTDTQYF. The CDR3 DNA is TGCGCCAGCAGCGGAGGGGAATGGGGAGCAAGCACAGATACGCAGTATTTT.

The V and J genes are TRBV9 and TRBJ2-5; possible D gene TRBD2, 5 bases. Trimming removed 6 bases from V and 4 bases from J, with 13 bases in between. CDR1 and CDR2 from the germline V gene are SGDLS and YYNGEE. The CDR3 runs to 13 residues. The CDR3 loop is CASNPDWGETQYF. In DNA, the CDR3 is TGTGCCAGCAACCCGGACTGGGGAGAGACCCAGTACTTC.

The CDR3 DNA sequence: TGCGCCAGCAGCTTGGGCTCAGGGGGCAATGAGCAGTTCTTC. It translates to CASSLGSGGNEQFF. J is TRBJ2-1 and V is TRBV5-1, with 7 bases identical to TRBD1. The trim removed 0 bases at V and 6 bases at J, leaving 3 bases unmatched. The CDR3 loop spans 14 amino acids. Germline V gene sequence: CDR1 SGHRS, CDR2 YFSETQ. The full variable domain, its missing parts supplied by reference TRBV5-1 and TRBJ2-1, is KAGVTQTPRYLIKTRGQQVTLSCSPISGHRSVSWYQQTPGQGLQFLFEYFSETQRNKGNFPGRFSGRQFSNSRSEMNVSTLELGDSALYLCASSLGSGGNEQFFGPGTRLTVL.

This rearrangement joins TRBV4-3 to TRBJ2-3; D is perhaps TRBD2 (6 bases). This CDR3 contains 14 residues. Trimming shortened V by 4 bases and J by 3 bases, and 11 bases separated the two germline ends. Germline lookup yields CDR1 LGHNA and CDR2 YSLEER. CDR3 nucleotides: TGCGCCAGCAGCCGGGGGGTCTTAACAGATACGCAGTATTTT. This gives the protein CASSRGVLTDTQYF.

The DNA for the CDR3 is TGTGCCAGCAGTTACTCGTCAGGGAACTACGAGCAGTACTTC. This encodes CASSYSSGNYEQYF. J is TRBJ2-7 and V is TRBV6-6; D may be TRBD1 (5 bases). V was clipped by 0 bases and J by 3 bases, with 9 bases between them. The CDR3 is 14 amino acids. CDR1 is MNHNY and CDR2 is SVGAGI in the germline V gene (reference sequence).

This clone was found a few times. The rearrangement joins TRBV5-1 to TRBJ1-1; 7 bases are a match to TRBD1. The CDR3 has 14 residues. Looked up from germline, CDR1 is SGHRS and CDR2 is YFSETQ. V lost 2 bases and J lost 4; bases outside the gene matches: 5. CDR3 DNA sequence: TGCGCCAGCAGCTTCCGACAGGGATCCACTGAAGCTTTCTTT. It codes for CASSFRQGSTEAFF.